The sequence of this T cell receptor (beta chain) was determined in a study of T cells and Merkel cell carcinoma outcomes. Broader study findings: Merkel cell carcinoma outcomes were reportedly predicted by repertoire and T-cell density.

Sequencing used immunoSEQ multiplex PCR; TCRdb keeps in-frame clones, though not all of them. The top ten hold approximately 8% of the sample, which has approximately 15,000 clones, around 87% seen once. CDR1 and CDR2 (germline): LGHNA, YNFKEQ. CDR3 length: 13 residues. The germline V and J ends were trimmed by 4 bases and 7 bases, with 10 bases remaining between them. With regard to this clone: The antigen is unknown.

This clonotype was sampled from a human donor with Merkel cell carcinoma. The sample was tumor tissue from Merkel cell carcinoma. V is TRBV4-2 and J is TRBJ2-2; D is unresolved. The chain's CDR3 is CASSPGFDGELFF. CDR3 bases: TGTGCCAGCAGCCCCGGGTTCGACGGGGAGCTGTTTTTT.